Listed below are T cell receptor beta chains from one sample, sequenced in a study of cytomegalovirus exposure and HLA in healthy donors. Method: immunoSEQ multiplex PCR; TCRdb's copy keeps in-frame clones and lacks some. Of 150,000 to 200,000 clones listed, around four fifths are singletons. The specimen sequenced was PBMCs. These receptor sequences come from a man aged 18-30 years in good health and CMV-seropositive. The CDR3 runs from the conserved cysteine through the conserved F or W. The D gene is left open where the match is weak. Size values are once, few and many counts, or a class for expanded clones, and some rows have none.

14 TRBJ1-4 . . TRBV5-6 TGTGCCAGCAGCTTAGGATTGGGCGGGGGAAAACTGTTTTTT CASSLGLGGGKLFF
13 TRBJ2-5 . . TRBV7-6 TGTGCCAGCAGCTTAAAGTCCGGAGAGACCCAGTACTTC CASSLKSGETQYF
14 TRBJ2-7 . . TRBV27 TGTGCCAGCAGCCTGAGCGGCTTTAACTACGAGCAGTACTTC CASSLSGFNYEQYF
12 TRBJ1-2 . . TRBV5-1 TGCGCCAGCAGCTCGACAGACACTGGCTACACCTTC CASSSTDTGYTF
13 TRBJ2-5 . TRBD1 TRBV7-2 TGTGCCAGCAGCCCCAGACAGGGTGAGACCCAGTACTTC CASSPRQGETQYF
12 TRBJ1-1 . TRBD1 TRBV29-1 TGCAGCGTTTGGACAGGGGGGACTGAAGCTTTCTTT CSVWTGGTEAFF
13 TRBJ2-2 . . TRBV10-1 TGCGCCAGCAGTTCTACTCCCACCGGGGAGCTGTTTTTT CASSSTPTGELFF
14 TRBJ2-2 . . TRBV15 TGTGCCACCAGCAGAGACGGGAGTGGGGGGGAGCTGTTTTTT CATSRDGSGGELFF
13 TRBJ2-7 . . TRBV14 TGTGCCAGCAGCCCGGGGGTCTCCTACGAGCAGTACTTC CASSPGVSYEQYF
16 TRBJ2-1 . TRBD2 TRBV9 TGTGCCAGCAGCGTAGATACTAGCGGGAGAGTAAATGAGCAGTTCTTC CASSVDTSGRVNEQFF
12 TRBJ1-1 . . TRBV6-1 TGTGCCATCAGGGTCTCGGGCACTGAAGCTTTCTTT CAIRVSGTEAFF
15 TRBJ1-5 . . TRBV28 TGTGCCAGCGAAGGGACTGACAATAGCAATCAGCCCCAGCATTTT CASEGTDNSNQPQHF
15 TRBJ2-3 . . TRBV19 TGTGCCAGTGGGGGGACTTCCCTTCTCACAGATACGCAGTATTTT CASGGTSLLTDTQYF
15 TRBJ1-1 . . TRBV5-1 TGCGCCAGCAGCGGGGCACAGGGTGTTGAGACTGAAGCTTTCTTT CASSGAQGVETEAFF
14 TRBJ2-7 . TRBD1 TRBV10-3 TGTGCCATCAGTACCAGGACAGGGGCCGGGGAGCAGTACTTC CAISTRTGAGEQYF
12 TRBJ2-7 . . TRBV11-2 TGTGCCAGCAGCGACGACAGATACGAGCAGTACTTC CASSDDRYEQYF
14 TRBJ2-7 . TRBD1 TRBV6-6 TGTGCCAGCAGTTACGGGACAGGAGGCTACGAGCAGTACTTC CASSYGTGGYEQYF
14 TRBJ1-1 . TRBD1 TRBV13 TGTGCCAGCAGGCGACAGGGCGGGAACACTGAAGCTTTCTTT CASRRQGGNTEAFF
17 TRBJ2-7 . TRBD2 TRBV7-9 TGTGCCAGCAGCCCCGCGGGAGGGTCACCAGATACCTACGAGCAGTACTTC CASSPAGGSPDTYEQYF
15 TRBJ2-5 once TRBD2 TRBV7-8 TGTGCCAGCAGCGATCCGACTAGCGGGGGGTGGACCCAGTACTTC CASSDPTSGGWTQYF
15 TRBJ2-3 . . TRBV4-1 TGCGCCAGCAGCCAACAACGGGAACGCACAGATACGCAGTATTTT CASSQQRERTDTQYF
13 TRBJ2-5 . . TRBV19 TGTGCCAGTAGTGCAGCAGGGAAAGAGACCCAGTACTTC CASSAAGKETQYF
14 TRBJ2-1 . TRBD2 TRBV28 TGTGCCATCGACAGCGGGAGCTGGGCCAATGAGCAGTTCTTC CAIDSGSWANEQFF
13 TRBJ2-7 . . TRBV14 TGTGCCAGCAGCCAAACACCAGGGAGGGAGCAGTACTTC CASSQTPGREQYF
13 TRBJ1-1 . . TRBV5-1 TGCGCCAGCAGCTTGGATCCGGAGACTGAAGCTTTCTTT CASSLDPETEAFF
13 TRBJ2-3 . TRBD2 TRBV9 TGTGCCAGCAGCCAGGGAGGGGCAGATACGCAGTATTTT CASSQGGADTQYF
14 TRBJ2-1 . . TRBV7-2 TGTGCCACTCACTTTGGGGGGGGGCGGTTGGAGCAGTTCTTC CATHFGGGRLEQFF
14 TRBJ1-1 . . TRBV5-1 TGCGCCAGCAGTCAACTCCTTATGAACACTGAAGCTTTCTTT CASSQLLMNTEAFF
15 TRBJ2-5 . TRBD1 TRBV9 TGTGCCAGCAGCGTCGGACAGGGTATGAGAGAGACCCAGTACTTC CASSVGQGMRETQYF
15 TRBJ1-1 . TRBD1 TRBV5-1 TGCGCCAGCAGCTTGGTGGACAGGGCGAACACTGAAGCTTTCTTT CASSLVDRANTEAFF
14 TRBJ2-2 . TRBD2 TRBV28 TGTGCCAGCAACCCAAGTGGGGGGGTCGGGGAGCTGTTTTTT CASNPSGGVGELFF
15 TRBJ2-7 once . TRBV27 TGTGCCAGCAGTTTCCGGCAGGGGAGTGCCTACGAGCAGTACTTC CASSFRQGSAYEQYF
12 TRBJ1-2 . . TRBV29-1 TGCAGCGTCCGGGCAGGGAACTATGGCTACACCTTC CSVRAGNYGYTF
16 TRBJ2-1 . TRBD1 TRBV10-3 TGTGCCATCAGTGAGGCCGGGGACAGGGTGTACAATGAGCAGTTCTTC CAISEAGDRVYNEQFF
12 TRBJ1-1 . . TRBV14 TGTGCCAGCAGCCAAGATTATGGGCCAGCTTTCTTT CASSQDYGPAFF
16 TRBJ1-3 . . TRBV4-1 TGCGCCAGCAGCCAAGAGGAAGGAGGGGCTGGAAACACCATATATTTT CASSQEEGGAGNTIYF
15 TRBJ2-1 . . TRBV6-4 TGTGCCAGCAGTGAGTGGGGGGGCACCTACAATGAGCAGTTCTTC CASSEWGGTYNEQFF
15 TRBJ2-7 . . TRBV27 TGTGCCAGCAGTTTAACGGGGACACCAGTCTACGAGCAGTACTTC CASSLTGTPVYEQYF
15 TRBJ2-7 . TRBD1 TRBV5-1 TGCGCCAGCAGCTTGGGGGGGACAGCTGGGGGCGAGCAGTACTTC CASSLGGTAGGEQYF
13 TRBJ1-1 . TRBD1 TRBV5-6 TGTGCCAGCAACGGACAGGATGGCGTTGAAGCTTTCTTT CASNGQDGVEAFF
12 TRBJ2-7 . . TRBV29-1 TGCAGCGTTAGGGACTCCCCGGGTGAGCAGTACTTC CSVRDSPGEQYF
13 TRBJ1-4 few . TRBV21-1 TGTGCCAGCAGCAAGACGGACAGGGCAAAACTGTTTTTT CASSKTDRAKLFF
13 TRBJ2-7 few . TRBV7-6 TGTGCCAGCAGCTTCGGGGGTTCTAACGAGCAGTACTTC CASSFGGSNEQYF
16 TRBJ1-2 . TRBD1 TRBV4-1 TGCGCCAGCAGCCAAGATCCGCCGGGACAGGTTTACGGCTACACCTTC CASSQDPPGQVYGYTF